The 20 T cell receptor beta chains in this list originate from one sample, sequenced in a study of vaccination effects on CD4 cells after COVID-19. Upon completion of about 10 days in culture, CD4+ T cells were isolated. No cognate antigen is known for these TCRs. Using immunoSEQ multiplex PCR, the repertoire was profiled, and TCRdb retains in-frame clones only, with some absent. The table lists approximately 58,000 clones, about 83% of them singletons. The sequencing here drew on CD4+ T cells from PBMCs cultured without peptide, taken before COVID-19 vaccination. Source of these receptors: a human donor who received a COVID-19 vaccine.

This clone is a singleton in its sample. This chain links TRBV6-5 with TRBJ1-6; the match to TRBD1 covers 7 bases. V lost 6 bases to trimming and J lost 9 bases; unmatched junction nucleotides: 8. The length of the CDR3 is 14 residues. CDR1 and CDR2 from the germline V gene are MNHEY and SVGAGI. This CDR3 is CASSDRDRGSPLHF. The CDR3 DNA is TGTGCCAGCAGCGACAGGGACAGAGGTTCACCCCTCCACTTT.

CDR3 sequence reads: CASSQAGGGNQPQHF. The CDR3 DNA reads as TGCGCCAGCAGCCAAGCTGGGGGCGGCAATCAGCCCCAGCATTTT. The chain employs TRBV4-1 and TRBJ1-5; maybe TRBD1 (6 bases). CDR1 is MGHRA and CDR2 is YSYEKL in the germline V gene. The CDR3 runs to 15 residues. Deletions cut 1 base from V and 2 bases from J, with 9 bases between.

V gene TRBV6-5 combines with J gene TRBJ1-5; D might be TRBD1 (5 bases). V gave up 5 bases and J gave up 0 bases, with 11 bases separating them. CDR3 length: 15 residues. Germline V gene lookup returns CDR1 MNHEY and CDR2 SVGAGI. CDR3 residues: CASSLHGGSNQPQHF. For the CDR3, the DNA is TGTGCCAGCAGTCTACATGGGGGTAGCAATCAGCCCCAGCATTTT.

The CDR3 DNA reads TGTGCCAGCAGCTTAAGCTTGGACACTGAAGCTTTCTTT. Translating gives CASSLSLDTEAFF. The chain uses TRBV7-8 and TRBJ1-1; D is undetermined. The CDR3 runs to 13 residues. The V gene lost 2 bases and the J gene lost 3 bases, with 7 bases spanning the gap. In germline, CDR1 is SGHVS, CDR2 FQNEAQ. The variable domain in full, with the rest retrieved from reference TRBV7-8 and TRBJ1-1, is GAGVSQSPRYKVAKRGQDVALRCDPISGHVSLFWYQQALGQGPEFLTYFQNEAQLDKSGLPSDRFFAERPEGSVSTLKIQRTQQEDSAVYLCASSLSLDTEAFFGQGTRLTVV.

The genes are TRBV10-3 and TRBJ1-4; possibly TRBD1 for D (5 bases). V lost 5 bases to trimming and J lost 3 bases, with 10 bases between them. The CDR3 contains 14 residues. Per germline, CDR1 ENHRY and CDR2 SYGVKD. In DNA, the CDR3 is TGTGCCATCAGTAAGGGACTTTCTAATGAAAAACTGTTTTTT. Translation: CAISKGLSNEKLFF.

The rearrangement links TRBV5-1 to TRBJ2-1; no clear D. The CDR3 totals 16 residues. Trimming stripped 4 bases from V and 1 base from J, with 15 bases between. Germline V gene lookup returns CDR1 SGHRS and CDR2 YFSETQ. CDR3 nucleotides: TGCGCCAGCAGCCCCGCCCCCCTAGATTCCTACAATGAGCAGTTCTTC. Amino acids: CASSPAPLDSYNEQFF.

The chain carries TRBV6-2 or TRBV6-3 and TRBJ2-6; TRBD1 agrees at 7 bases. This CDR3 region has 18 residues. Germline CDR1 is MNHEY and CDR2 is SVGEGT. Trimming at V came to 6 bases and at J to 0 bases, leaving 11 bases not matched to a gene. For the CDR3, the DNA is TGTGCCAGCAGCTTTGATCCGGGACAGAGCTCTGGGGCCAACGTCCTGACTTTC. This sequence encodes CASSFDPGQSSGANVLTF.

The rearrangement links TRBV6-5 to TRBJ2-3, with D unclear. The germline V gene has CDR1 MNHEY and CDR2 SVGAGI. V was cut by 0 bases and J by 4 bases, with 8 bases left in between. This CDR3 region has 14 residues. The CDR3: CASSYSITADTQYF. Written as DNA, the CDR3 is TGTGCCAGCAGTTACTCGATAACGGCAGATACGCAGTATTTT.

The J gene is TRBJ1-6, the V gene TRBV5-7, with D unresolved. TRBV5-7 is flagged as an ORF with uncertain function. V lost 4 bases and J lost 0, with 17 bases in between. There are 18 residues in the CDR3. Here the CDR3 reads CASSIRTERSSYNSPLHF. CDR3 nucleotide sequence: TGTGCCAGCAGCATCCGGACGGAACGGAGCTCCTATAATTCACCCCTCCACTTT.

The rearrangement links TRBV3-1 (or the pseudogene TRBV3-2) to TRBJ2-1, with D unclear. CDR1 LGHDT and CDR2 YNNKEL come from the germline V gene (reference sequence). The CDR3 loop spans 11 amino acids. Trimming pared 6 bases from V and 4 bases from J, leaving 4 bases between. CDR3 residues: CASRYYNEQFF. For the CDR3, the DNA is TGTGCCAGCAGATATTACAATGAGCAGTTCTTC.

In its sample, this clone was seen a few times. CDR3 sequence reads: CASSRYQGRDGYTF. Written as DNA, the CDR3 is TGTGCCAGCAGCCGATACCAGGGGCGGGATGGCTACACCTTC. The V gene is TRBV3-1 (or the pseudogene TRBV3-2), the J gene TRBJ1-2, with TRBD1 as a possible D gene (6 bases). The CDR3 has 14 residues. From germline, CDR1 is LGHDT and CDR2 YNNKEL (reference sequence). Trimming shortened V by 4 bases and J by 6 bases, and 15 bases separated the two germline ends.

This chain connects TRBV5-1 to TRBJ1-5, with 8 bases that match TRBD1. The V gene end was trimmed by 4 bases and the J gene end by 5 bases; junction bases not matched to a gene: 2. The CDR3 totals 13 residues. Germline V gene lookup returns CDR1 SGHRS and CDR2 YFSETQ. In DNA, the CDR3 is TGCGCCAGCAGCCTGACAGGGGATCAGCCCCAGCATTTT. Amino acid sequence: CASSLTGDQPQHF.

This chain uses TRBV18 with TRBJ2-5, with D possibly matching TRBD2 (5 bases). V was shortened by 3 bases and J by 7 bases, with 12 bases between the two germline ends. Germline-derived CDR1 and CDR2 are KGHSH and LQKENI. The CDR3 spans 13 residues. CDR3 region: CASSPRGEGTQYF. The CDR3 DNA follows: TGTGCCAGCTCACCCCGAGGCGAGGGGACCCAGTACTTC.

This chain connects TRBV4-1 to TRBJ1-5, with D perhaps TRBD1 (5 bases). CDR3 size: 19 residues. The V end was cut by 0 bases, the J end by 2 bases, with 20 bases between. Germline loops: CDR1 MGHRA, CDR2 YSYEKL. The CDR3 sequence: CASSQDSYSTGGGNQPQHF. The DNA for the CDR3 is TGCGCCAGCAGCCAAGATTCTTATAGTACAGGCGGTGGCAATCAGCCCCAGCATTTT.

The J gene is TRBJ1-2, the V gene TRBV6-1; 8 bases fit TRBD1. Germline CDR1 is MNHNS and CDR2 is SASEGT. The CDR3 covers 13 residues. V lost 3 bases to trimming and J lost 14 bases; unmatched junction nucleotides: 11. The CDR3 DNA follows: TGTGCCAGCAGTGAGGACAGGGCATGGGCTAAGACCTTC. Its translation: CASSEDRAWAKTF.

The V gene is TRBV5-1, the J gene TRBJ1-1; D not resolved. CDR1 SGHRS and CDR2 YFSETQ come from the germline V gene. The ends were cut back, 1 base at V and 6 bases at J, with 10 bases in the middle. The CDR3 sequence is 13 residues long. CDR3 sequence (DNA): TGCGCCAGCAGCTTGAGGACTAACGCTGAAGCTTTCTTT. Translating gives CASSLRTNAEAFF.

This chain uses TRBV30 with TRBJ1-3; D remains ambiguous. Trimming took off 2 bases at V and 4 bases at J, with 3 bases between the two ends. The CDR3 loop spans 11 amino acids. Germline CDR1 reads GTSNPN; CDR2 reads SVGIG (reference sequence). CDR3 loop: CAWSRGNTIYF. For the CDR3, the DNA is TGTGCCTGGAGTCGGGGAAACACCATATATTTT.

The chain carries TRBV5-6 and TRBJ1-2; weak D call: TRBD1 (5 bases). V dropped 0 bases and J dropped 4 bases, with 16 bases sitting between them. Germline CDR1 and CDR2: SGHDT and YYEEEE. This CDR3 has 16 residues. Here the CDR3 DNA reads TGTGCCAGCAGCTTGGTTCTCCCAGGGTACGGCTATGGCTACACCTTC. It is translated as CASSLVLPGYGYGYTF.

The chain recombines TRBV7-2 with TRBJ1-2; D unclear. Between the trimmed V and J ends, which lost 2 bases and 8 bases, there was a span of 12 bases. The CDR3 runs to 13 residues. Germline values: CDR1 SGHTA, CDR2 FQGNSA. Here the CDR3 reads CASSLLDLGGYTF. The CDR3 region has the DNA TGTGCCAGCAGCTTACTGGACCTGGGAGGCTACACCTTC.

CDR3 nucleotide sequence: TGTGCCAGCAGTCGAGAGCCTTCTTTGGGGGAAAAACTGTTTTTT. It translates to CASSREPSLGEKLFF. The rearrangement joins TRBV6-5 to TRBJ1-4; D ambiguous. Germline-derived CDR1 and CDR2 are MNHEY and SVGAGI. CDR3 length: 15 residues. V was shortened by 5 bases and J by 8 bases, with 18 bases between the two germline ends.